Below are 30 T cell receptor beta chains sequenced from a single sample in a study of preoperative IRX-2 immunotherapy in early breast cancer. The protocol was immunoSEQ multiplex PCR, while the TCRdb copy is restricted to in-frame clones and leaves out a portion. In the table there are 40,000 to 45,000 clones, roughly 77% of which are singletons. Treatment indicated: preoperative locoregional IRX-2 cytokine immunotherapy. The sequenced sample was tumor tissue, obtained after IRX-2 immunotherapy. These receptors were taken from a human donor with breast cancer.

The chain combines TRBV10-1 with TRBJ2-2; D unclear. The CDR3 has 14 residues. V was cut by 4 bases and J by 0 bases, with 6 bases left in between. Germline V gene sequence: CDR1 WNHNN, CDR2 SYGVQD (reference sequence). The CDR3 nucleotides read TGCGCCAGCAGTGGGGGAACGAACACCGGGGAGCTGTTTTTT. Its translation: CASSGGTNTGELFF.

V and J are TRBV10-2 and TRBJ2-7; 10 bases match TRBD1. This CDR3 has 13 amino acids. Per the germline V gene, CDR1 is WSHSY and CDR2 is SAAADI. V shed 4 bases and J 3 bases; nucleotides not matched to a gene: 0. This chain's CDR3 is CASSGTGGYEQYF. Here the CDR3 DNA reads TGCGCCAGCAGTGGGACAGGGGGCTACGAGCAGTACTTC.

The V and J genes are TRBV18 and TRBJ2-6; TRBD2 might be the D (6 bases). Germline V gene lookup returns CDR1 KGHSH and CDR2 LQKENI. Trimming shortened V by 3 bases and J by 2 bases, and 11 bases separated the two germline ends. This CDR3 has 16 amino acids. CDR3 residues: CASSPSGGAGANVLTF. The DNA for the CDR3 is TGTGCCAGCTCACCCTCGGGCGGGGCTGGGGCCAACGTCCTGACTTTC.

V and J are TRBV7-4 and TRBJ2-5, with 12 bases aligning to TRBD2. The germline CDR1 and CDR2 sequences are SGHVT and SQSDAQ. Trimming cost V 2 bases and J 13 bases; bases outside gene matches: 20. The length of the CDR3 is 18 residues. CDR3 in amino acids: CASSLNRMRSSGRASLYF. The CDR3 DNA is TGTGCCAGCAGCTTAAATCGAATGCGGTCTAGCGGGAGGGCCTCACTGTACTTC.

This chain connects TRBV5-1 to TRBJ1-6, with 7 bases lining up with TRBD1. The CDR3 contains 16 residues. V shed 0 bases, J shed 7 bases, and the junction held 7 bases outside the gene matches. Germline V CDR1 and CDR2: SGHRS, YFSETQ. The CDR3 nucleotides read TGCGCCAGCAGCTTGGTCTGGGACAGCCAAAATTCACCCCTCCACTTT. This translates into CASSLVWDSQNSPLHF. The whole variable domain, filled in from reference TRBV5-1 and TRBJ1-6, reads KAGVTQTPRYLIKTRGQQVTLSCSPISGHRSVSWYQQTPGQGLQFLFEYFSETQRNKGNFPGRFSGRQFSNSRSEMNVSTLELGDSALYLCASSLVWDSQNSPLHFGNGTRLTVT.

The DNA of the CDR3 is TGTGCCAGCAGTTACGGAACTAGCGGGGCCTTTTGGACCGGGGAGCTGTTTTTT. It codes for CASSYGTSGAFWTGELFF. V is TRBV6-8 and J is TRBJ2-2, with TRBD2 matching over 10 bases. The junction had 11 bases not matched to a gene; V was cut back by 2 bases and J by 5 bases. The CDR3 has 18 amino acids. CDR1 and CDR2 (germline): MNHGY, SAAAGT.

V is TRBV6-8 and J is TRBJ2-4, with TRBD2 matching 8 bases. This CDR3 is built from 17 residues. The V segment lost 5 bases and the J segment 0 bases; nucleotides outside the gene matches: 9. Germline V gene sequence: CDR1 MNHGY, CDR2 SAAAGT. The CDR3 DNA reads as TGTGCCAGCAGTCGCACCGGGCGGGGGGTAGCCAAAAACATTCAGTACTTC. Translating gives CASSRTGRGVAKNIQYF.

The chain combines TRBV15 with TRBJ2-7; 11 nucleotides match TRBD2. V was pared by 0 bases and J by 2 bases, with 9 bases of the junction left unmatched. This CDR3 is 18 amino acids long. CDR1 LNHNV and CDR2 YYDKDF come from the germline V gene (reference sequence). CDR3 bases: TGTGCCACCAGCAGAGATCGAGTAGCGGGAGGGGGGACCTACGAGCAGTACTTC. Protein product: CATSRDRVAGGGTYEQYF.

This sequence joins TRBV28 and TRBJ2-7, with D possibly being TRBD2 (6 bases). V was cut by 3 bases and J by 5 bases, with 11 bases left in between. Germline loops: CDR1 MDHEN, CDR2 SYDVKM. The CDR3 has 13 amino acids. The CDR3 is CASSLGGVHEQYF. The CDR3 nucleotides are TGTGCCAGCAGTTTGGGCGGGGTCCACGAGCAGTACTTC.

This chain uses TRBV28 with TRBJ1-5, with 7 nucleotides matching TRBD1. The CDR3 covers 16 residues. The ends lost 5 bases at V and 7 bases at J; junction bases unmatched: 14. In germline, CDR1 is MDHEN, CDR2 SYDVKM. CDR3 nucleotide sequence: TGTGCCAGCAGTCTTCGACAGGGTACATTCAGCCAGCCCCAGCATTTT. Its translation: CASSLRQGTFSQPQHF.

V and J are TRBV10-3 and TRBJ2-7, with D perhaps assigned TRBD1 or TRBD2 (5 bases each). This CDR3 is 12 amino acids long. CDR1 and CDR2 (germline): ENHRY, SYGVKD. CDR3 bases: TGTGCGACGGGGCAGTCCCAATACGAGCAGTACTTC. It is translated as CATGQSQYEQYF.

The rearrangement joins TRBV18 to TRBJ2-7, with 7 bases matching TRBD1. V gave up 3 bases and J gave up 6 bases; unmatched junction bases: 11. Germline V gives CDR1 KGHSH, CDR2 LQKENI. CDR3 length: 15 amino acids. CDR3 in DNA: TGTGCCAGCTCACCCAGGACAGGAGGAATTCTCGAGCAGTACTTC. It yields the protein CASSPRTGGILEQYF.

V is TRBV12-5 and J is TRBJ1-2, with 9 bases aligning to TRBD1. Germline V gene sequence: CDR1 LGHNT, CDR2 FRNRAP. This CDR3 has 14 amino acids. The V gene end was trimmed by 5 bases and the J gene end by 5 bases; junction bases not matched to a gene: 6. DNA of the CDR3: TGTGCTAGTGGTATACAGGGGGCGCGGTATGGCTACACCTTC. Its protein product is CASGIQGARYGYTF.

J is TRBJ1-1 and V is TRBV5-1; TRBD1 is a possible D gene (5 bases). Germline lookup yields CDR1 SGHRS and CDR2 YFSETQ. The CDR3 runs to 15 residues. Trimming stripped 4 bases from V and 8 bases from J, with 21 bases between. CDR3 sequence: CASSAGTHIGREAFF. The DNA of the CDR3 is TGCGCCAGCAGCGCCGGGACCCACATCGGAAGGGAAGCTTTCTTT.

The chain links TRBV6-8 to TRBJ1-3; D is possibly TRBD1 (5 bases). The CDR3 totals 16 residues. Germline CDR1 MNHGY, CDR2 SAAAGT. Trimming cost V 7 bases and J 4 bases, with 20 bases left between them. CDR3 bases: TGTGCCAGCACCGAGGGAGGGGCGCTGATGGGAAACACCATATATTTT. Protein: CASTEGGALMGNTIYF.

The CDR3 coding sequence is TGCGCCAGCAGCCTAGGACAGCAAGAGACCCAGTACTTC. This sequence encodes CASSLGQQETQYF. The chain links TRBV4-1 to TRBJ2-5; a possible D gene is TRBD1 (6 bases). Germline CDR1 and CDR2: MGHRA and YSYEKL. The V end was cut by 4 bases, the J end by 2 bases, with 8 bases between. This CDR3 spans 13 amino acids.

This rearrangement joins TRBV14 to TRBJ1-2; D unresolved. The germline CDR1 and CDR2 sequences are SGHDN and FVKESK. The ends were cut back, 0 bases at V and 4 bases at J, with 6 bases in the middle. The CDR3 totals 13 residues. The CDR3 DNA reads TGTGCCAGCAGCCAAGAACGGTCCTATGGCTACACCTTC. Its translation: CASSQERSYGYTF.

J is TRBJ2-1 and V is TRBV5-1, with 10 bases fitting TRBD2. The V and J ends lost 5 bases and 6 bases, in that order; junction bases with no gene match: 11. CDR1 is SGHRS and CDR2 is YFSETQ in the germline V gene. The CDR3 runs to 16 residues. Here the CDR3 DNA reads TGCGCCAGCAGTAGGGAAGCGGGAGGGGGTTTCAATGAGCAGTTCTTC. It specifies CASSREAGGGFNEQFF.

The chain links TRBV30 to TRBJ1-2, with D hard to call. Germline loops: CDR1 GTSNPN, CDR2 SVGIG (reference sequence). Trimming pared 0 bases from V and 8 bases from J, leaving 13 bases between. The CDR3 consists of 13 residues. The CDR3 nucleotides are TGTGCCTGGAGTGTAGTGTCAGGCGAGGGCTACACCTTC. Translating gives CAWSVVSGEGYTF.

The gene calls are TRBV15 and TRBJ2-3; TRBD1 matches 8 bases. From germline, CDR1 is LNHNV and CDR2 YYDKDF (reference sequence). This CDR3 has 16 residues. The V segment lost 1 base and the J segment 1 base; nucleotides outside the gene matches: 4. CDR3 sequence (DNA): TGTGCCACCAGCAGAGTACAGGGGGTGGGCACAGATACGCAGTATTTT. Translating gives CATSRVQGVGTDTQYF.

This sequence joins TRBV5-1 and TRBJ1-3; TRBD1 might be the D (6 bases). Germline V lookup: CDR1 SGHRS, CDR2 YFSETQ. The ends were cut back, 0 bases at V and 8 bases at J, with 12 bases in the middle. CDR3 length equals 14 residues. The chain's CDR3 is CASSLETGRDTIYF. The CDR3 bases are TGCGCCAGCAGCTTGGAAACAGGGAGGGACACCATATATTTT. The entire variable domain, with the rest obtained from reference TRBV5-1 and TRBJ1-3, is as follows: KAGVTQTPRYLIKTRGQQVTLSCSPISGHRSVSWYQQTPGQGLQFLFEYFSETQRNKGNFPGRFSGRQFSNSRSEMNVSTLELGDSALYLCASSLETGRDTIYFGEGSWLTVV.

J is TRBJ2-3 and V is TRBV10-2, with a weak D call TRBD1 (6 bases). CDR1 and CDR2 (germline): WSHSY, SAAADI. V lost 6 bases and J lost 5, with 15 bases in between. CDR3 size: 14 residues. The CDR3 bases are TGCGCCAGCAGAAACCAGGGGAGCGGAGATACGCAGTATTTT. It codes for CASRNQGSGDTQYF.

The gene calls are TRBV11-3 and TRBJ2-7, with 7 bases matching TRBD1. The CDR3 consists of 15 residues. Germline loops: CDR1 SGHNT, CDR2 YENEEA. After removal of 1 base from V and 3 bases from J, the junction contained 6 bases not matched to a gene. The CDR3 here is CASSLGQGGRYEQYF. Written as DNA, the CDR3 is TGTGCCAGCAGCTTAGGACAGGGTGGTCGCTACGAGCAGTACTTC.

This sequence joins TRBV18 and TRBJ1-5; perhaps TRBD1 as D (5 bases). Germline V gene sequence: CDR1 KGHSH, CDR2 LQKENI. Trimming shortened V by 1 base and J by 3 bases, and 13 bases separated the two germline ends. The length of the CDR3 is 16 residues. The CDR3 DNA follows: TGTGCCAGCTCACCACTCGGGGGGTTGGCCAATCAGCCCCAGCATTTT. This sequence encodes CASSPLGGLANQPQHF.

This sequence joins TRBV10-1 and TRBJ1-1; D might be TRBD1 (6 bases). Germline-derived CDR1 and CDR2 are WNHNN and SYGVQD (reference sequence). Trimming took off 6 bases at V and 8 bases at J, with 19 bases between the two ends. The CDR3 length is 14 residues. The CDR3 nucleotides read TGCGCCAGCAGCGTATACCGGGACACCAACGAAGCTTTCTTT. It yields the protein CASSVYRDTNEAFF.

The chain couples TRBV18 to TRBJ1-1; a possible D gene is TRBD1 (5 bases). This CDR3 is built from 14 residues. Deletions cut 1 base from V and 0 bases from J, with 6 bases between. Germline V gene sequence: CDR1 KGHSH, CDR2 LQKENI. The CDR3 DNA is TGTGCCAGCTCACCACAGGGGATGAACACTGAAGCTTTCTTT. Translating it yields CASSPQGMNTEAFF.

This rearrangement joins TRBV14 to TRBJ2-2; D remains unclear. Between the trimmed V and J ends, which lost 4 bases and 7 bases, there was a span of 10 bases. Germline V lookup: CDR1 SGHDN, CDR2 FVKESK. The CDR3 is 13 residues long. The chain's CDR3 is CASSLEFFGELFF. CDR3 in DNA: TGTGCCAGCAGCCTCGAGTTTTTCGGGGAGCTGTTTTTT.

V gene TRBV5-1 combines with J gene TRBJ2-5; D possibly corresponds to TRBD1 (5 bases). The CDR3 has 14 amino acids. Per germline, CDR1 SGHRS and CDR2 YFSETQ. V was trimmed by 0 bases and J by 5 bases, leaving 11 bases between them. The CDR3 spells CASSLAGSWETQYF. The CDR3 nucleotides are TGCGCCAGCAGCTTGGCAGGGTCGTGGGAGACCCAGTACTTC.

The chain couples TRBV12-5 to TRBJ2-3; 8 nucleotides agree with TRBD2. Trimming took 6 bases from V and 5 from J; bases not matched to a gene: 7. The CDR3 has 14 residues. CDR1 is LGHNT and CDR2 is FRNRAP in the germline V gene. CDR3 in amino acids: CASGTREGQDTQYF. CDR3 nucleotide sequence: TGTGCTAGTGGAACACGGGAGGGCCAAGATACGCAGTATTTT.

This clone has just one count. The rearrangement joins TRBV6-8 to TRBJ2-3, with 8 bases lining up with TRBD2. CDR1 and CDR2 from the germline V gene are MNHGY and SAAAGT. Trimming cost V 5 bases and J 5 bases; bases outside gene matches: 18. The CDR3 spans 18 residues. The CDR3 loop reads CASSDLREGLGKRDTQYF. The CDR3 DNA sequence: TGTGCCAGCAGTGACCTCCGGGAGGGGCTAGGGAAGCGAGATACGCAGTATTTT.